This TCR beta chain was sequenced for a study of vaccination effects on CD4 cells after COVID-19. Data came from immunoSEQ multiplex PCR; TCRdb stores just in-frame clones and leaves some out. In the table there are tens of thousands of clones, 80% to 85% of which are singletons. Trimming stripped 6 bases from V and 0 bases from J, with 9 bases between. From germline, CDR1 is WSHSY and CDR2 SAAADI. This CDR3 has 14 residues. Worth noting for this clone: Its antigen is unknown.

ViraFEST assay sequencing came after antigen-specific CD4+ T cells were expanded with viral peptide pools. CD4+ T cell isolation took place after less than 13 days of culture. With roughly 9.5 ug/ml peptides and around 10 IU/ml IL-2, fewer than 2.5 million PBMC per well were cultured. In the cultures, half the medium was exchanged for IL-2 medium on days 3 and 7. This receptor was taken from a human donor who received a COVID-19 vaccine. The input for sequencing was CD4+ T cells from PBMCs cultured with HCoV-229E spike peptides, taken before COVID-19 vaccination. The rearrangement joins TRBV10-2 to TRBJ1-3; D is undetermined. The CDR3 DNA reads TGCGCCAGCAGAGGCTCCCGCTCTGGAAACACCATATATTTT. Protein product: CASRGSRSGNTIYF.